One sample yielded the 22 T cell receptor beta chains listed below, sequenced in a study of shared clonotypes between healthy human individuals. Using immunoSEQ multiplex PCR, the repertoire was profiled, and TCRdb retains in-frame clones only, with some absent. The sample has about 2 million clones, approximately 94% seen once. Selected positively for CCR7 and CD45RO-negative, naive CD8 cells excluded terminally differentiated effector memory CD45RA+ cells. Sequencing was carried out using naive CD8+ T cells sorted from blood. The receptors derive from a man aged 18 to 35 in good health.

The V call is TRBV4-1, the J call TRBJ2-7, with TRBD1 matching over 9 bases. Germline V CDR1 and CDR2: MGHRA, YSYEKL. The length of the CDR3 is 19 residues. V trimming: 2 bases; J trimming: 5 bases; junction bases outside the gene matches: 19. CDR3 nucleotides: TGCGCCAGCAGCCAAATTGCAGGGGGACAGGGTGTGGGATCCCACGAGCAGTACTTC. It translates to CASSQIAGGQGVGSHEQYF.

This clone was counted once. The CDR3 loop reads CASSYRQARYNEQFF. The CDR3 coding sequence is TGTGCCAGCAGCTACCGACAGGCGAGGTACAATGAGCAGTTCTTC. The V and J genes are TRBV14 and TRBJ2-1; possibly TRBD1 for D (6 bases). The CDR3 is 15 amino acids. Germline CDR1 is SGHDN and CDR2 is FVKESK. Trimming removed 5 bases at V and 4 bases at J, with 15 bases between.

V gene TRBV11-2 combines with J gene TRBJ2-3, with 11 bases identical to TRBD2. The CDR3 extends over 18 amino acids. Germline V CDR1 and CDR2: SGHAT, FQNNGV. The junction had 10 bases not matched to a gene; V was cut back by 3 bases and J by 2 bases. The CDR3 nucleotides are TGTGCCAGCAGCTTCGTGTTAGCGGGAGGGCCTGTCACAGATACGCAGTATTTT. It translates to CASSFVLAGGPVTDTQYF.

CDR3 sequence reads: CASSYGRFIEQYF. CDR3 bases: TGTGCCAGCAGTTACGGCAGGTTCATCGAGCAGTACTTC. The chain uses TRBV6-5 and TRBJ2-7; D is undetermined. This CDR3 has 13 amino acids. V gave up 2 bases and J gave up 6 bases, with 11 bases separating them. Germline V gives CDR1 MNHEY, CDR2 SVGAGI.

As regards this clone: Just one base apart from a much larger clone, this may be a read error. The sample holds other DNA sequences that translate to the same CDR3. The chain is built from TRBV29-1 and TRBJ1-1, with 8 bases lining up with TRBD1. Germline CDR1 and CDR2: SQVTM and ANQGSEA. V shed 7 bases, J shed 1 base, and the junction held 2 bases outside the gene matches. The CDR3 length is 12 residues. The DNA for the CDR3 is TGCAGCGGGGGGACAGGGAACACTGAAGCTTTCTTT. This encodes CSGGTGNTEAFF.

The chain is built from TRBV25-1 and TRBJ2-5; no firm D call. The CDR3 runs to 12 residues. Trimming removed 1 base from V and 5 bases from J, with 5 bases in between. Germline V gene sequence: CDR1 MGHDK, CDR2 SYGVNS. CDR3 sequence reads: CASSESTETQYF. In DNA form, the CDR3 reads TGTGCCAGCAGTGAATCCACGGAGACCCAGTACTTC.

V and J are TRBV11-3 and TRBJ2-3, with 12 bases aligning to TRBD2. The V and J ends lost 5 bases and 2 bases, in that order; junction bases with no gene match: 11. Germline lookup yields CDR1 SGHNT and CDR2 YENEEA. CDR3 length equals 18 residues. CDR3 DNA sequence: TGTGCCAGCAGCCCAGGGGCTAGCGGGAGGGATATCACAGATACGCAGTATTTT. Translating it yields CASSPGASGRDITDTQYF.

The chain recombines TRBV30 with TRBJ2-1; TRBD2 might be the D (5 bases). Germline-derived CDR1 and CDR2 are GTSNPN and SVGIG (reference sequence). The CDR3 sequence is 16 residues long. The germline V and J ends were trimmed by 0 bases and 4 bases, with 16 bases remaining between them. The DNA for the CDR3 is TGTGCCTGGAGTGTAGGGTTAGCGTTCGATTACAATGAGCAGTTCTTC. This translates into CAWSVGLAFDYNEQFF.

This sequence joins TRBV5-1 and TRBJ2-7, with a weak D call TRBD1 (6 bases). This CDR3 is 17 amino acids long. V dropped 0 bases and J dropped 0 bases, with 16 bases sitting between them. Germline CDR1 is SGHRS and CDR2 is YFSETQ. CDR3 nucleotide sequence: TGCGCCAGCAGCTTGGCCGGAGGCAGGGGCTTCTCCTACGAGCAGTACTTC. It yields the protein CASSLAGGRGFSYEQYF.

DNA of the CDR3: TGTGCCAGTAGCCCGACAGGGCTAAGCGAGCAGTACTTC. Translation: CASSPTGLSEQYF. The V call is TRBV19, the J call TRBJ2-7, with 7 nucleotides matching TRBD1. The trim removed 6 bases at V and 6 bases at J, leaving 8 bases unmatched. The CDR3 has 13 residues. Germline CDR1 is LNHDA and CDR2 is SQIVND (reference sequence). Combining the CDR3 with reference TRBV19 and TRBJ2-7 gives the whole variable domain DGGITQSPKYLFRKEGQNVTLSCEQNLNHDAMYWYRQDPGQGLRLIYYSQIVNDFQKGDIAEGYSVSREKKESFPLTVTSAQKNPTAFYLCASSPTGLSEQYFGPGTRLTVT.

V and J are TRBV6-5 and TRBJ2-7, with D tentatively TRBD1 (5 bases). This CDR3 comprises 14 residues. Trimming cost V 1 base and J 6 bases, with 13 bases left between them. Germline V gives CDR1 MNHEY, CDR2 SVGAGI. The CDR3 DNA reads as TGTGCCAGCAGTTACTATCAGGGCTTCGGCGAGCAGTACTTC. This encodes CASSYYQGFGEQYF.

As regards this clone: Other DNA variants within this sample encode the same CDR3. The J gene is TRBJ1-5, the V gene TRBV6-5, with 8 bases that match TRBD1. Germline values: CDR1 MNHEY, CDR2 SVGAGI. The J segment lost 3 bases and the V segment lost 5 bases, leaving 6 bases of the junction unmatched. The CDR3 covers 15 residues. The CDR3 DNA reads as TGTGCCAGCAGTGCCGGGACAGGCAACAATCAGCCCCAGCATTTT. Translation: CASSAGTGNNQPQHF.

The chain has TRBV18 and TRBJ2-3, with a possible D match to TRBD1 (6 bases). Trimming stripped 3 bases from V and 14 bases from J, with 15 bases between. Germline V gene sequence: CDR1 KGHSH, CDR2 LQKENI. This CDR3 comprises 12 residues. The CDR3: CASSPPSGARYF. The CDR3 coding sequence is TGTGCCAGCTCACCGCCGTCAGGGGCTAGGTATTTT.

The gene calls are TRBV28 and TRBJ1-1, with 9 positions matching TRBD1. The V gene's germline CDR1 is MDHEN and CDR2 SYDVKM. CDR3 length equals 17 residues. After removal of 7 bases from V and 4 bases from J, the junction contained 16 bases not matched to a gene. The CDR3 DNA is TGTGCCAGCATCCGACCGGATGGGGACAGGGCTCCCACTGAAGCTTTCTTT. Translated, it gives CASIRPDGDRAPTEAFF.

The J gene is TRBJ2-7, the V gene TRBV15, with D possibly being TRBD1 (5 bases). The germline V and J ends were trimmed by 5 bases and 0 bases, with 11 bases remaining between them. CDR3 length: 14 residues. CDR1 is LNHNV, CDR2 YYDKDF, per germline (reference sequence). The CDR3 loop is CATSASDISYEQYF. The CDR3 bases are TGTGCCACCAGCGCCTCGGACATCTCCTACGAGCAGTACTTC.

Note on this clone: One end of the junction varies from germline; a read error may be responsible. V and J are TRBV7-6 and TRBJ2-2; a weak D match, TRBD1 (6 bases). The germline V gene encodes CDR1 SGHVS and CDR2 FNYEAQ. The CDR3 has 17 residues. CDR3 sequence reads: CASTLGGPIGRAGELIF. As DNA, the CDR3 is TGTGCCAGCACCCTAGGGGGACCGATCGGGCGGGCCGGGGAGCTGATTTTT. The whole variable domain, remainder taken from reference TRBV7-6 and TRBJ2-2, is GAGVSQSPRYKVTKRGQDVALRCDPISGHVSLYWYRQALGQGPEFLTYFNYEAQQDKSGLPNDRFSAERPEGSISTLTIQRTEQRDSAMYRCASTLGGPIGRAGELIFGEGSRLTVL.

This chain connects TRBV4-1 to TRBJ1-6; D remains ambiguous. Trimming took 0 bases from V and 11 from J, leaving 2 bases between them. The CDR3 is 11 amino acids. Germline-derived CDR1 and CDR2 are MGHRA and YSYEKL. In DNA, the CDR3 is TGCGCCAGCAGCCAAGATGCACCCCTCCACTTT. This encodes CASSQDAPLHF.

The V and J genes are TRBV27 and TRBJ2-1; D is possibly TRBD1 (6 bases). The germline V gene has CDR1 MNHEY and CDR2 SMNVEV (reference sequence). The CDR3 has 15 residues. The V gene lost 5 bases and the J gene lost 0 bases, with 11 bases spanning the gap. In DNA form, the CDR3 reads TGTGCCAGCAGTCCAGGGGCGAGCTCCTACAATGAGCAGTTCTTC. This encodes CASSPGASSYNEQFF.

This sequence joins TRBV7-9 and TRBJ2-1; D possibly corresponds to TRBD2 (6 bases). The CDR3 consists of 17 residues. From germline, CDR1 is SEHNR and CDR2 FQNEAQ (reference sequence). V gave up 2 bases and J gave up 5 bases, with 19 bases separating them. The CDR3 here is CASSLPFRDSLDNEQFF. The CDR3 bases are TGTGCCAGCAGCTTACCTTTCCGGGACTCTCTAGACAATGAGCAGTTCTTC.

The chain recombines TRBV6-5 with TRBJ2-1, with 8 bases aligning to TRBD1. Germline-derived CDR1 and CDR2 are MNHEY and SVGAGI. The V and J ends lost 0 bases and 5 bases, in that order; junction bases with no gene match: 6. The CDR3 covers 16 residues. The chain's CDR3 is CASSYSKGQVDNEQFF. The CDR3 DNA is TGTGCCAGCAGTTACTCGAAGGGACAGGTAGACAATGAGCAGTTCTTC.

This sequence joins TRBV6-5 and TRBJ2-5; TRBD1 matches 9 bases. This CDR3 is built from 15 residues. Germline lookup yields CDR1 MNHEY and CDR2 SVGAGI. V dropped 5 bases and J dropped 5; count of bases not matched to a gene: 9. The CDR3 DNA follows: TGTGCCAGCAGTAGCTTGGGACAGGGATGGGAGACCCAGTACTTC. This translates into CASSSLGQGWETQYF.

This clone was seen a single time. V and J are TRBV6-5 and TRBJ2-3, with 7 bases matching TRBD2. The germline V gene encodes CDR1 MNHEY and CDR2 SVGAGI. V lost 5 bases, J lost 4 bases, and 6 bases stayed unmatched. The CDR3 contains 14 residues. CDR3 region: CASSVGGEADTQYF. The CDR3 DNA is TGTGCCAGCAGTGTGGGAGGGGAGGCAGATACGCAGTATTTT.